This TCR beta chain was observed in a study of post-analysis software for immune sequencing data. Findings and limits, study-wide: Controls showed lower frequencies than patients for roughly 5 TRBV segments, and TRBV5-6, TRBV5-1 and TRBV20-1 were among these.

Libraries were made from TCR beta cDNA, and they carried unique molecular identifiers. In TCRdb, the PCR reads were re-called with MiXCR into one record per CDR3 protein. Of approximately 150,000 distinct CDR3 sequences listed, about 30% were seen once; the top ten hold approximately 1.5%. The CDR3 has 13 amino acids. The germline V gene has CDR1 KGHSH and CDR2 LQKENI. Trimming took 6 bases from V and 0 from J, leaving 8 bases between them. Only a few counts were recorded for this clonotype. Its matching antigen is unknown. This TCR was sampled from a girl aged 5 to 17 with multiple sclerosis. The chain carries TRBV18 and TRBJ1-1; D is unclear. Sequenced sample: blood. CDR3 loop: CASSPSVNTEAFF. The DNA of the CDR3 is TGTGCCAGCTCTCCGAGTGTGAACACTGAAGCTTTCTTT.